The 23 T cell receptor beta chains in this list originate from one sample, sequenced in a study of T cell repertoires in cytomegalovirus infection. In TCRdb, the reads were re-called with MiXCR into one record per CDR3 protein. The repertoire holds fewer than 300,000 distinct CDR3 sequences, with more than 20% as singletons. Sequencing was carried out using PBMCs. The receptor set was obtained from a human donor in good health (CMV status not recorded). Some clones in this sample may be carry-over from other donors' samples.

The V and J genes are TRBV14 and TRBJ2-1; a weak D match, TRBD2 (5 bases). From germline, CDR1 is SGHDN and CDR2 FVKESK. V lost 1 base to trimming and J lost 8 bases, with 9 bases between them. This CDR3 region has 13 residues. CDR3 DNA sequence: TGTGCCAGCAGCCAAGTAAGAGGGCATGAGCAGTTCTTC. Protein sequence: CASSQVRGHEQFF.

This clonotype was recorded many times. The rearrangement joins TRBV6-2 or TRBV6-3 to TRBJ2-5; TRBD2 matches at 8 bases. Trimming removed 2 bases from V and 1 base from J; junction bases left unmatched: 6. The germline V gene encodes CDR1 MNHEY and CDR2 SVGEGT. The CDR3 is 16 amino acids. Here the CDR3 DNA reads TGTGCCAGCAGTTACCACCTACTAGCGGCCCAAGAGACCCAGTACTTC. It is translated as CASSYHLLAAQETQYF.

This clonotype was observed a single time. This chain uses TRBV20-1 with TRBJ1-1, with a weak D call TRBD1 (5 bases). V dropped 3 bases and J dropped 4 bases, with 12 bases sitting between them. Germline-derived CDR1 and CDR2 are DFQATT and SNEGSKA (reference sequence). This CDR3 has 13 amino acids. The DNA for the CDR3 is TGCAGTGCTAGGGGCTGGAGGGGCACTGAAGCTTTCTTT. Translation: CSARGWRGTEAFF.

This chain connects TRBV4-3 to TRBJ2-7, with no clear D. Germline V gene lookup returns CDR1 LGHNA and CDR2 YSLEER. CDR3 size: 14 residues. Trimming left V 0 bases short and J 3 bases short, with 9 bases between. The CDR3 nucleotides are TGCGCCAGCAGCCAAGATGAGGCAGGCTACGAGCAGTACTTC. Amino acids: CASSQDEAGYEQYF.

In this sample, this clonotype turned up a few times. The V and J genes are TRBV28 and TRBJ2-7, with a tentative D call TRBD1 (6 bases). Deletions cut 6 bases from V and 5 bases from J, with 14 bases between. Germline assignment: CDR1 MDHEN and CDR2 SYDVKM. CDR3 length equals 13 residues. In DNA, the CDR3 is TGTGCCAGCAGGACAGGACTCCTCCACGAGCAGTACTTC. Amino acid sequence: CASRTGLLHEQYF.

This clonotype appeared many times. The V and J genes are TRBV7-2 and TRBJ2-4; 7 bases map to TRBD1. The germline CDR1 and CDR2 sequences are SGHTA and FQGNSA. The CDR3 consists of 15 residues. V shed 5 bases, J shed 1 base, and the junction held 5 bases outside the gene matches. The CDR3 DNA follows: TGTGCCAGCAGCATACCGACAGGGGCCAAAAACATTCAGTACTTC. Its protein is CASSIPTGAKNIQYF.

This clonotype has a count of ten or more. V gene TRBV24-1 combines with J gene TRBJ2-7; D is perhaps TRBD2 (5 bases). Deletions cut 5 bases from V and 8 bases from J, with 12 bases between. The germline gives CDR1 KGHDR, CDR2 SFDVKD. This CDR3 has 12 amino acids. CDR3 region: CATSASGWKQYF. As DNA, the CDR3 is TGTGCCACCAGTGCTTCGGGGTGGAAGCAGTACTTC.

This clonotype was observed a few times. This rearrangement joins TRBV7-2 to TRBJ2-2; tentatively, D is TRBD1 (7 bases). This CDR3 region has 15 residues. CDR1 is SGHTA and CDR2 is FQGNSA in the germline V gene. Deletions cut 4 bases from V and 9 bases from J, with 18 bases between. The CDR3 nucleotides are TGTGCCAGCAGCTCGACAGGGAGGCGTTTTAGGGAGCTGTTTTTT. This sequence encodes CASSSTGRRFRELFF.

CDR3 amino acids: CASSYSTQSNEQFF. The CDR3 bases are TGTGCCAGCAGTTACTCGACTCAGAGCAATGAGCAGTTCTTC. The chain employs TRBV6-2 or TRBV6-3 and TRBJ2-1; no reliable D call. The CDR3 is made up of 14 amino acids. The V gene lost 0 bases and the J gene lost 6 bases, with 9 bases spanning the gap. Germline CDR1 reads MNHEY; CDR2 reads SVGEGT.

This clonotype has at least ten counts. The chain is built from TRBV11-2 and TRBJ2-5; D not resolved. The CDR3 runs 14 residues. Germline loops: CDR1 SGHAT, CDR2 FQNNGV. Trimming took 4 bases from V and 4 from J, leaving 13 bases between them. Here the CDR3 DNA reads TGTGCCAGCAGCTCAGAGATAAGAATAGAGACCCAGTACTTC. It codes for CASSSEIRIETQYF.

This clonotype was recorded a few times. The rearrangement joins TRBV7-8 to TRBJ1-4, with D unclear. This CDR3 spans 13 amino acids. Germline V CDR1 and CDR2: SGHVS, FQNEAQ. V shed 1 base and J shed 8 bases, with 8 bases lying between them. CDR3 in DNA: TGTGCCAGCAGCTTAGACCGGCGCGAAAAACTGTTTTTT. It yields the protein CASSLDRREKLFF.

This clonotype occurred a few times. The J gene is TRBJ2-1, the V gene TRBV28, with TRBD1 as a possible D gene (5 bases). CDR3 size: 10 residues. Germline V gene sequence: CDR1 MDHEN, CDR2 SYDVKM. V was clipped by 5 bases and J by 14 bases, with 10 bases between them. The CDR3 DNA is TGTGCCAGCAGTCCAGTAGGGGAGTTCTTC. This gives the protein CASSPVGEFF.

The V gene is TRBV5-4, the J gene TRBJ1-3; 7 nucleotides agree with TRBD1. V shed 5 bases, J shed 2 bases, and the junction held 7 bases outside the gene matches. Looked up from germline, CDR1 is SGHNT and CDR2 is YYREEE (reference sequence). The CDR3 sequence is 15 residues long. The CDR3 region is CASSPQGVAGNTIYF. The DNA of the CDR3 is TGTGCCAGCAGTCCCCAGGGGGTTGCTGGAAACACCATATATTTT. Supplemented by reference TRBV5-4 and TRBJ1-3, the full variable domain reads ETGVTQSPTHLIKTRGQQVTLRCSSQSGHNTVSWYQQALGQGPQFIFQYYREEENGRGNFPPRFSGLQFPNYSSELNVNALELDDSALYLCASSPQGVAGNTIYFGEGSWLTVV.

This clonotype was observed many times. V gene TRBV29-1 combines with J gene TRBJ1-2; D remains ambiguous. This CDR3 is built from 12 residues. The germline gives CDR1 SQVTM, CDR2 ANQGSEA. The ends were cut back, 5 bases at V and 0 bases at J, with 7 bases in the middle. The CDR3 DNA sequence: TGCAGCGTTTGGGAGACTAACTATGGCTACACCTTC. This gives the protein CSVWETNYGYTF.

This chain uses TRBV6-2 or TRBV6-3 with TRBJ2-3; TRBD2 agrees at 7 bases. V dropped 2 bases and J dropped 3; count of bases not matched to a gene: 5. Germline V CDR1 and CDR2: MNHEY, SVGEGT. The length of the CDR3 is 15 residues. CDR3 region: CASSYGGSSTDTQYF. CDR3 coding DNA: TGTGCCAGCAGTTACGGCGGGAGCTCTACAGATACGCAGTATTTT.

The table lists this clonotype with many counts. The chain uses TRBV28 and TRBJ2-5; 8 nucleotides match TRBD2. CDR1 MDHEN and CDR2 SYDVKM come from the germline V gene. With V trimmed by 6 bases and J by 5 bases, 11 bases remained unmatched. The CDR3 spans 15 residues. The CDR3 region has the DNA TGTGCCAGCAGATCCCTGACGGGAGGGCCCGAGACCCAGTACTTC. Translating gives CASRSLTGGPETQYF.

V and J are TRBV27 and TRBJ2-3; 8 bases are shared with TRBD2. The V segment lost 8 bases and the J segment 6 bases; nucleotides outside the gene matches: 10. The CDR3 length is 14 residues. Per germline, CDR1 MNHEY and CDR2 SMNVEV (reference sequence). The CDR3 DNA reads as TGTGCCAGCGGAACGATAGCGGGGCTGGATACGCAGTATTTT. Its translation is CASGTIAGLDTQYF.

This clonotype turned up a few times. The J gene is TRBJ1-1, the V gene TRBV20-1, with D possibly being TRBD1 (6 bases). V lost 0 bases and J 5 bases, leaving 19 bases between the germline ends. The CDR3 extends over 16 amino acids. Per germline, CDR1 DFQATT and CDR2 SNEGSKA (reference sequence). DNA of the CDR3: TGCAGTGCTAGAGATCTGGGGAACAGGGATGGGACTGAAGCTTTCTTT. It translates to CSARDLGNRDGTEAFF.

V usage is TRBV28 and J usage is TRBJ1-2; D is unresolved. V shed 10 bases and J shed 8 bases, with 14 bases lying between them. Germline V lookup: CDR1 MDHEN, CDR2 SYDVKM. This CDR3 is built from 11 residues. The CDR3 nucleotides are TGTGCCACCACCGGGCTGGGCGGCTACACCTTC. Translation: CATTGLGGYTF.

This clonotype was recorded many times. This sequence joins TRBV7-3 and TRBJ2-5; no firm D call. V was clipped by 1 base and J by 1 base, with 4 bases between them. The CDR3 spans 13 residues. CDR1 and CDR2 from the germline V gene are SGHTA and FQGTGA. In nucleotides, the CDR3 is TGTGCCAGCAGCTTAAACAGCCAAGAGACCCAGTACTTC. Translation gives CASSLNSQETQYF.

The chain recombines TRBV7-2 with TRBJ2-7, with D possibly TRBD1 on 7 matching bases. CDR1 is SGHTA, CDR2 FQGNSA, per germline. This CDR3 region has 16 residues. With 1 base removed from V and 4 bases from J, the gap between germline ends came to 17 bases. The CDR3 DNA sequence: TGTGCCAGCAGCTTAGGGGGGGCAGGGGGGATGTACGAGCAGTACTTC. Its translation: CASSLGGAGGMYEQYF.

The chain couples TRBV5-1 to TRBJ1-1; possible D gene TRBD1, 5 bases. Germline CDR1 is SGHRS and CDR2 is YFSETQ. V was cut by 0 bases and J by 5 bases, with 14 bases left in between. This CDR3 region has 15 residues. The CDR3 nucleotides are TGCGCCAGCAGCTTGGAAACGGGGGGTAGAACTGAAGCTTTCTTT. This translates into CASSLETGGRTEAFF.

This rearrangement joins TRBV6-5 to TRBJ2-5; perhaps TRBD1 as D (5 bases). This CDR3 is 12 amino acids long. Germline lookup yields CDR1 MNHEY and CDR2 SVGAGI. The ends were cut back, 5 bases at V and 4 bases at J, with 8 bases in the middle. CDR3 region: CASSHRGETQYF. In nucleotides, the CDR3 is TGTGCCAGCAGTCATAGGGGAGAGACCCAGTACTTC.